This entry is about one T cell receptor beta chain. Authors' methods: From reference gene primer amplification, estimates of nucleated cell counts were derived. The repertoire was sequenced with immunoSEQ multiplex PCR; TCRdb's copy has only in-frame clones and lacks some. That table is the source of V, J and clone size, and D and trimming were worked out from the DNA. The sample records approximately 60,000 clones, about 76% being singletons. This sample was included in a study of blood T cell repertoires in COVID-19. Across the study: The United States, Italy and Spain supplied acute and convalescent COVID-19 samples. PBMCs, B-cell-depleted T cells, or T cells were the source of the cDNA or gDNA that made up the material.

The trim removed 2 bases at V and 2 bases at J, leaving 3 bases unmatched. The CDR3 loop spans 16 amino acids. Germline V gene data show CDR1 as LNHDA and CDR2 as SQIVND (reference sequence). The sequence was collected from a human donor in a cohort sampled during active COVID-19. This chain joins TRBV19 and TRBJ2-3, with 11 nucleotides matching TRBD2. The source material was peripheral blood. Written as DNA, the CDR3 is TGTGCCAGTAGTATATTTAGCGGGGGGGACACAGATACGCAGTATTTT. Amino acids: CASSIFSGGDTDTQYF.